What follows are 29 T cell receptor beta chains derived from one specimen sequenced in a study of blood T cells in healthy people across ages. Then a second PCR, running roughly 7 to 11 cycles, was carried out with a sample-barcoded 5' primer and a J-beta primer mix. Each CDR3 protein gets one entry after TCRdb re-called the 5' RACE reads with MiXCR. This sample carries fewer than 1.5 million distinct CDR3 sequences, around two fifths of them seen once, and the ten largest clones take roughly 7.9%. The sample comprised blood. All receptors come from a woman aged 18-30 years in good health.

The J gene is TRBJ2-5, the V gene TRBV27; 9 bases map to TRBD2. Germline CDR1 is MNHEY and CDR2 is SMNVEV (reference sequence). Unmatched junction bases numbered 7, after V lost 6 bases and J lost 2 bases. The CDR3 extends over 15 amino acids. The CDR3 region is CASRALAGSQETQYF. The CDR3 DNA is TGTGCCAGCAGAGCCCTAGCGGGATCTCAAGAGACCCAGTACTTC.

This clonotype was observed a handful of times. The chain carries TRBV29-1 and TRBJ1-1, with D possibly TRBD1 on 6 matching bases. Germline V gene sequence: CDR1 SQVTM, CDR2 ANQGSEA. CDR3 length equals 16 residues. V lost 7 bases and J lost 3, with 24 bases in between. CDR3 protein: CSALGQGGAQYTEAFF. Written as DNA, the CDR3 is TGCAGCGCGTTAGGCCAAGGGGGGGCCCAGTACACTGAAGCTTTCTTT.

This clonotype turned up a few times. This chain joins TRBV20-1 and TRBJ1-2, with 10 bases aligning to TRBD1. In germline, CDR1 is DFQATT, CDR2 SNEGSKA (reference sequence). V was pared by 0 bases and J by 7 bases, with 5 bases of the junction left unmatched. The CDR3 runs 14 residues. As DNA, the CDR3 is TGCAGTGCTAGAGATAGGGGACAGGGGCTTGGCTACACCTTC. Amino acids: CSARDRGQGLGYTF.

As regards this clonotype: Germline is not matched at one junction end, which may reflect a read error. The chain is built from TRBV27 and TRBJ2-7; TRBD2 aligns across 8 bases. CDR3 size: 15 residues. Germline assignment: CDR1 MNHEY and CDR2 SMNVEV (reference sequence). This CDR3 is CTSSFDVSGSYEQYF. In DNA form, the CDR3 reads TGTACCAGCAGTTTTGATGTGAGCGGGAGTTACGAGCAGTACTTC.

This clonotype was detected a few times. The chain has TRBV20-1 and TRBJ1-2; tentative D call: TRBD1 (6 bases). Germline loops: CDR1 DFQATT, CDR2 SNEGSKA (reference sequence). The CDR3 extends over 10 amino acids. The V end lost 8 bases, the J end lost 6 bases, and 10 bases lay between the germline ends. CDR3 protein: CSPTGDGYTF. As DNA, the CDR3 is TGCAGTCCGACAGGAGATGGCTACACCTTC.

The V gene is TRBV6-1, the J gene TRBJ2-3; D unclear. The CDR3 extends over 12 amino acids. The V and J ends lost 11 bases and 1 base respectively, with 10 bases between them. Germline V gene sequence: CDR1 MNHNS, CDR2 SASEGT. The CDR3 sequence: CALQSGTDTQYF. CDR3 nucleotides: TGTGCCCTACAGTCAGGCACAGATACGCAGTATTTT.

This clonotype occurred a few times. The gene calls are TRBV5-1 and TRBJ1-2; maybe TRBD1 (5 bases). This CDR3 comprises 13 residues. V lost 7 bases, J lost 3 bases, and 13 bases lay in between. In germline, CDR1 is SGHRS, CDR2 YFSETQ. The CDR3 DNA is TGCGCCAGCTCTCAGGACACTTACTATGGCTACACCTTC. It yields the protein CASSQDTYYGYTF. Complete variable domain (other parts from reference TRBV5-1 and TRBJ1-2): KAGVTQTPRYLIKTRGQQVTLSCSPISGHRSVSWYQQTPGQGLQFLFEYFSETQRNKGNFPGRFSGRQFSNSRSEMNVSTLELGDSALYLCASSQDTYYGYTFGSGTRLTVV.

There are many counts of this clonotype. DNA for the CDR3: TGCGCCAGCAGCTTGAAATTCGCTCAAGGGAGATACAATGAGCAGTTCTTC. The encoded protein is CASSLKFAQGRYNEQFF. The chain couples TRBV5-1 to TRBJ2-1; D possibly corresponds to TRBD2 (5 bases). The CDR3 consists of 17 residues. The V end lost 1 base, the J end lost 4 bases, and 18 bases lay between the germline ends. Germline CDR1 and CDR2: SGHRS and YFSETQ.

Only a few counts were recorded for this clonotype. V and J are TRBV12-3 or TRBV12-4 and TRBJ2-5; D tentatively reads TRBD1 or TRBD2 (5 bases each). CDR3 length equals 19 residues. Trimming took off 2 bases at V and 1 base at J, with 23 bases between the two ends. CDR3: CASSLNGRGAGPIQETQYF. The CDR3 region has the DNA TGTGCCAGCAGTTTAAACGGAAGGGGAGCAGGGCCCATCCAAGAGACCCAGTACTTC.

This rearrangement joins TRBV7-2 to TRBJ2-1; 8 nucleotides align to TRBD2. The CDR3 is made up of 15 amino acids. V lost 4 bases to trimming and J lost 5 bases; unmatched junction nucleotides: 7. Looked up from germline, CDR1 is SGHTA and CDR2 is FQGNSA. For the CDR3, the DNA is TGTGCCAGCAGCTCACCGGCGGGGGGTCACAATGAGCAGTTCTTC. Protein sequence: CASSSPAGGHNEQFF.

The rearrangement uses TRBV10-3 and TRBJ1-6, with D possibly matching TRBD1 (5 bases). This CDR3 comprises 13 residues. V lost 3 bases to trimming and J lost 7 bases, with 7 bases between them. Germline values: CDR1 ENHRY, CDR2 SYGVKD. The chain's CDR3 is CAISEGENSPLHF. The CDR3 bases are TGTGCCATCAGTGAAGGGGAAAATTCACCCCTCCACTTT.

In this sample, this clonotype turned up many times. The chain combines TRBV11-2 with TRBJ1-2; D unclear. This CDR3 comprises 15 residues. Trimming took off 5 bases at V and 0 bases at J, with 13 bases between the two ends. In germline, CDR1 is SGHAT, CDR2 FQNNGV. This chain's CDR3 is CASSEQPFTNYGYTF. CDR3 nucleotide sequence: TGTGCCAGCAGCGAACAGCCGTTTACTAACTATGGCTACACCTTC.

The chain recombines TRBV10-1 with TRBJ2-5; TRBD1 aligns across 9 bases. This CDR3 spans 16 amino acids. Germline-derived CDR1 and CDR2 are WNHNN and SYGVQD (reference sequence). J gave up 11 bases and V 2 bases, and 15 bases lay outside the gene matches. The CDR3 coding sequence is TGCGCCAGCAGTGAGCCCTCGGGACAGGGTCGGAATGAGCAGTACTTC. Translation gives CASSEPSGQGRNEQYF.

This clonotype came up once. CDR3 region: CSANPVAHSYNEQYF. CDR3 nucleotide sequence: TGCAGTGCTAATCCCGTCGCACACAGCTACAATGAGCAGTACTTC. The chain uses TRBV20-1 and TRBJ2-1; D unclear. The J call may be wrong; the DNA end is better matched by TRBJ2-7. Germline V gives CDR1 DFQATT, CDR2 SNEGSKA (reference sequence). The CDR3 covers 15 residues.

The count of this clonotype is one. This rearrangement joins TRBV25-1 to TRBJ1-2; D may be TRBD1 (5 bases). The CDR3 consists of 14 residues. V lost 8 bases, J lost 0 bases, and 13 bases lay in between. Per the germline V gene, CDR1 is MGHDK and CDR2 is SYGVNS. CDR3 sequence (DNA): TGTGCCAGCTGGGGGGACGGAACTAACTATGGCTACACCTTC. The encoded protein is CASWGDGTNYGYTF.

This clonotype was observed a few times. The CDR3: CSATPRESTDTQYF. CDR3 coding DNA: TGCAGTGCAACACCACGGGAGAGCACAGATACGCAGTATTTT. The chain is built from TRBV20-1 and TRBJ2-3, with D maybe TRBD2 (6 bases). The germline V and J ends were trimmed by 6 bases and 0 bases, with 13 bases remaining between them. CDR3 length equals 14 residues. Germline loops: CDR1 DFQATT, CDR2 SNEGSKA (reference sequence).

This clonotype was seen a single time. A read error is possible here, since a much larger clone lies one base away. The chain couples TRBV12-3 or TRBV12-4 to TRBJ1-1; D call uncertain. The V and J ends lost 5 bases and 5 bases respectively, with 12 bases between them. CDR3 length equals 13 residues. CDR3 DNA: TGTGCCAGCAGTCCCCTCTGGGGAACTGAAGCTTTCTTT. It specifies CASSPLWGTEAFF.

The V and J genes are TRBV3-1 and TRBJ2-3, with 10 positions matching TRBD2. Trimming cost V 5 bases and J 5 bases; bases outside gene matches: 4. From germline, CDR1 is LGHDT and CDR2 YNNKEL (reference sequence). This CDR3 region has 14 residues. The DNA of the CDR3 is TGTGCCAGCAGCAAGCTAGCGGGGGTAGATACGCAGTATTTT. It yields the protein CASSKLAGVDTQYF.

This clonotype was seen more than once but under ten times. This sequence joins TRBV9 and TRBJ1-2; D not certain. V lost 4 bases, J lost 6 bases, and 13 bases lay in between. Looked up from germline, CDR1 is SGDLS and CDR2 is YYNGEE. This CDR3 region has 13 residues. The CDR3 DNA follows: TGTGCCAGCAGCCCCGCGGGATTAGATGGCTACACCTTC. This encodes CASSPAGLDGYTF. The variable domain in full, completed from reference TRBV9 and TRBJ1-2, reads DSGVTQTPKHLITATGQRVTLRCSPRSGDLSVYWYQQSLDQGLQFLIQYYNGEERAKGNILERFSAQQFPDLHSELNLSSLELGDSALYFCASSPAGLDGYTFGSGTRLTVV.

The chain joins TRBV20-1 to TRBJ2-3; no firm D call. Trimming took 5 bases from V and 1 from J, leaving 19 bases between them. Germline V gene data show CDR1 as DFQATT and CDR2 as SNEGSKA (reference sequence). The length of the CDR3 is 16 residues. The CDR3 bases are TGCAGTGCTCCCAACTTAGGCTCGACGGGCACAGATACGCAGTATTTT. It translates to CSAPNLGSTGTDTQYF.

This clonotype was counted ten times or more. This CDR3 reads CASSESGLASSYEQYF. The CDR3 nucleotides read TGTGCCAGCAGTGAGTCGGGACTCGCTAGCTCCTACGAGCAGTACTTC. This sequence joins TRBV2 and TRBJ2-7; TRBD2 might be the D (6 bases). This CDR3 region has 16 residues. Germline V lookup: CDR1 SNHLY, CDR2 FYNNEI. Trimming left V 3 bases short and J 0 bases short, with 15 bases between.

DNA for the CDR3: TGTGCCACAGCCCGGACTAGCGGGCCCACCTACGAGCAGTACTTC. Encoded protein: CATARTSGPTYEQYF. The chain carries TRBV27 and TRBJ2-7, with 11 bases lining up with TRBD2. The CDR3 is made up of 15 amino acids. With V trimmed by 10 bases and J by 2 bases, 10 bases remained unmatched. The germline V gene encodes CDR1 MNHEY and CDR2 SMNVEV (reference sequence).

The chain combines TRBV28 with TRBJ1-2; tentatively, D is TRBD1 (5 bases). This CDR3 is 19 amino acids long. Trimming shortened V by 6 bases and J by 3 bases, and 29 bases separated the two germline ends. Per germline, CDR1 MDHEN and CDR2 SYDVKM. CDR3 nucleotides: TGTGCCAGCAGGGGTCCTTTTGGGACTTACCGTTCTTTATACTATGGCTACACCTTC. This translates into CASRGPFGTYRSLYYGYTF.

Regarding this clonotype: The junction departs from the called germline gene at one end, perhaps through a read error. The CDR3 reads CAGSPRTRQGPTEAFF. For the CDR3, the DNA is TGTGCCGGCAGTCCTAGGACCCGACAGGGTCCCACTGAAGCTTTCTTT. The chain joins TRBV6-5 to TRBJ1-1; 7 bases agree with TRBD1. The CDR3 runs 16 residues. CDR1 is MNHEY, CDR2 SVGAGI, per germline.

The rearrangement links TRBV20-1 to TRBJ1-3; no clear D. Trimming cost V 3 bases and J 3 bases, with 9 bases left between them. Germline loops: CDR1 DFQATT, CDR2 SNEGSKA (reference sequence). CDR3 length equals 13 residues. DNA of the CDR3: TGCAGTGCTAGGCCCCCGGATGGAAACACCATATATTTT. Amino acids: CSARPPDGNTIYF.

The chain links TRBV6-2 or TRBV6-3 to TRBJ2-7; a weak D match, TRBD1 (5 bases). CDR3 size: 14 residues. The V gene's germline CDR1 is MNHEY and CDR2 SVGEGT. Trimming left V 5 bases short and J 0 bases short, with 11 bases between. The CDR3 is CASSLQANSYEQYF. The CDR3 nucleotides read TGTGCCAGCAGTCTACAGGCTAACTCCTACGAGCAGTACTTC.

This clonotype was observed a few times. The gene calls are TRBV3-1 and TRBJ2-3; D unclear. Trimming pared 0 bases from V and 6 bases from J, leaving 10 bases between. There are 14 residues in the CDR3. Per the germline V gene, CDR1 is LGHDT and CDR2 is YNNKEL (reference sequence). DNA for the CDR3: TGTGCCAGCAGCCAAGACTCCCAAGGGGATACGCAGTATTTT. This codes for CASSQDSQGDTQYF.

The chain uses TRBV5-1 and TRBJ1-1, with TRBD1 matching 10 bases. Germline CDR1 is SGHRS and CDR2 is YFSETQ. This CDR3 contains 20 residues. Trimming cost V 5 bases and J 1 base; bases outside gene matches: 20. For the CDR3, the DNA is TGCGCCAGCAGTGGGACAGGGGCGCTTGGGTCCCCTTTGACGAACACTGAAGCTTTCTTT. This sequence encodes CASSGTGALGSPLTNTEAFF.

V usage is TRBV24-1 and J usage is TRBJ2-1, with TRBD2 matching over 11 bases. V trimming: 2 bases; J trimming: 8 bases; junction bases outside the gene matches: 10. Germline V lookup: CDR1 KGHDR, CDR2 SFDVKD. This CDR3 is 17 amino acids long. This CDR3 reads CATSDSRPSGGRDEQFF. The CDR3 DNA is TGTGCCACCAGTGATTCCCGACCTAGCGGGGGGAGGGATGAGCAGTTCTTC.